This passage covers 31 T cell receptor beta chains from one sample sequenced in a study of blood T cell repertoires in COVID-19. Profiled with immunoSEQ multiplex PCR; TCRdb holds only in-frame clones, not every one. Among under 450,000 clones listed, approximately 89% were seen once. Sequencing was performed on PBMCs or T cells enriched from blood (not recorded which). The receptors shown here come from a man aged 30 to 39 who had recovered from COVID-19.

This clone was seen once. The V gene is TRBV10-3, the J gene TRBJ1-1, with 9 bases fitting TRBD1. Germline trimming cut 10 bases from V and 4 bases from J; bases unmatched to any gene: 10. CDR3 length equals 14 residues. Germline CDR1 is ENHRY and CDR2 is SYGVKD. The CDR3 region is CASGEDRGGTEAFF. The DNA of the CDR3 is TGTGCCAGTGGGGAGGACAGGGGAGGCACTGAAGCTTTCTTT.

V and J are TRBV4-3 and TRBJ1-4; 7 nucleotides line up with TRBD1. CDR1 LGHNA and CDR2 YSLEER come from the germline V gene. The CDR3 is 19 amino acids. Losses at the gene ends were 0 bases for V and 4 bases for J; bases not matched to a gene: 14. The CDR3 coding sequence is TGCGCCAGCAGCCAAGATCTATTCGGAGGGGGCGCAGGTAATGAAAAACTGTTTTTT. It translates to CASSQDLFGGGAGNEKLFF.

This clone appeared a single time. V and J are TRBV3-1 (or the pseudogene TRBV3-2) and TRBJ2-2, with D possibly TRBD2 on 7 matching bases. V was pared by 1 base and J by 7 bases, with 13 bases between. This CDR3 contains 15 residues. Germline values: CDR1 LGHDT, CDR2 YNNKEL (reference sequence). CDR3 residues: CASSQVGGAHGELFF. In nucleotides, the CDR3 is TGTGCCAGCAGCCAAGTGGGGGGGGCACACGGGGAGCTGTTTTTT.

The rearrangement uses TRBV6-5 and TRBJ1-1; D unclear. V lost 2 bases to trimming and J lost 0 bases, with 7 bases between them. Germline CDR1 and CDR2: MNHEY and SVGAGI. The CDR3 loop spans 14 amino acids. The CDR3 DNA reads as TGTGCCAGCAGTTACGGCAGTTTGAACACTGAAGCTTTCTTT. It specifies CASSYGSLNTEAFF.

The rearrangement links TRBV5-1 to TRBJ1-1; D is uncertain. The CDR3 runs 13 residues. Trimming removed 5 bases at V and 1 base at J, with 9 bases between. Per the germline V gene, CDR1 is SGHRS and CDR2 is YFSETQ. CDR3 residues: CASRVVGNTEAFF. DNA for the CDR3: TGCGCCAGCAGGGTCGTCGGGAACACTGAAGCTTTCTTT.

The chain links TRBV14 to TRBJ2-7, with D maybe TRBD1 (6 bases). There are 15 residues in the CDR3. Between the trimmed V and J ends, which lost 0 bases and 2 bases, there was a span of 11 bases. Germline-derived CDR1 and CDR2 are SGHDN and FVKESK. CDR3 loop: CASSQEQGWAYEQYF. In nucleotides, the CDR3 is TGTGCCAGCAGCCAAGAACAGGGTTGGGCCTACGAGCAGTACTTC.

The genes are TRBV20-1 and TRBJ2-7; D call uncertain. This CDR3 is 11 amino acids long. Trimming pared 3 bases from V and 10 bases from J, leaving 13 bases between. Germline values: CDR1 DFQATT, CDR2 SNEGSKA (reference sequence). For the CDR3, the DNA is TGCAGTGCTAGGGAGAGACTGGAACAGTACTTC. Protein: CSARERLEQYF.

The chain carries TRBV24-1 and TRBJ2-3; D unclear. V was cut by 5 bases and J by 0 bases, with 5 bases left in between. The CDR3 totals 13 residues. Germline V lookup: CDR1 KGHDR, CDR2 SFDVKD. The CDR3 DNA sequence: TGTGCCACCAGTGTCTCCAGCACAGATACGCAGTATTTT. It encodes CATSVSSTDTQYF.

This sequence joins TRBV25-1 and TRBJ2-3; the match to TRBD2 covers 9 bases. The CDR3 loop spans 15 amino acids. V was clipped by 8 bases and J by 5 bases; unmatched bases: 11. Germline lookup yields CDR1 MGHDK and CDR2 SYGVNS. As DNA, the CDR3 is TGTGCCAGCCGACCCTATCAGCGGGGGGAAGATACGCAGTATTTT. It yields the protein CASRPYQRGEDTQYF.

The chain carries TRBV13 and TRBJ2-2, with TRBD2 matching over 10 bases. Germline V gene lookup returns CDR1 PRHDT and CDR2 FYEKMQ (reference sequence). With 5 bases clipped from V and 7 bases from J, the junction kept 13 bases outside the gene matches. The CDR3 runs 17 residues. Written as DNA, the CDR3 is TGTGCCAGCAGCCCGAGAGGCCTAGCGGGGGTTTTCGGGGAGCTGTTTTTT. Its protein is CASSPRGLAGVFGELFF.

This clone has a single count. The chain combines TRBV9 with TRBJ1-1, with 8 bases aligning to TRBD1. Trimming at V came to 3 bases and at J to 7 bases, leaving 8 bases not matched to a gene. This CDR3 has 14 residues. Germline loops: CDR1 SGDLS, CDR2 YYNGEE. As DNA, the CDR3 is TGTGCCAGCAGCGGGGGACACACAGGGGGTGAAGCTTTCTTT. Translating it yields CASSGGHTGGEAFF.

This chain uses TRBV19 with TRBJ1-5, with 9 bases that match TRBD1. The CDR3 contains 16 residues. Germline CDR1 reads LNHDA; CDR2 reads SQIVND (reference sequence). With 4 bases clipped from V and 2 bases from J, the junction kept 6 bases outside the gene matches. The CDR3 protein is CASSTWTGAGNQPQHF. CDR3 nucleotides: TGTGCCAGTAGTACCTGGACAGGGGCAGGCAATCAGCCCCAGCATTTT.

V is TRBV7-2 and J is TRBJ1-2; possibly TRBD1 for D (6 bases). This CDR3 has 15 residues. Germline loops: CDR1 SGHTA, CDR2 FQGNSA. Trimming took 2 bases from V and 5 from J, leaving 15 bases between them. The CDR3 DNA reads TGTGCCAGCAGCTTACAGCAGGGGTTGAAGTATGGCTACACCTTC. Its protein product is CASSLQQGLKYGYTF.

Only one count was recorded for this clone. The V and J genes are TRBV9 and TRBJ2-4; D is perhaps TRBD2 (5 bases). Germline V gene data show CDR1 as SGDLS and CDR2 as YYNGEE. There are 13 residues in the CDR3. Trimming removed 4 bases from V and 8 bases from J, with 13 bases in between. The DNA of the CDR3 is TGTGCCAGCAGCCCAACGGGATGGGACATTCAGTACTTC. Protein sequence: CASSPTGWDIQYF.

The chain is built from TRBV18 and TRBJ1-6; D is possibly TRBD1 (6 bases). Germline V lookup: CDR1 KGHSH, CDR2 LQKENI. The V end was cut by 4 bases, the J end by 5 bases, with 15 bases between. The length of the CDR3 is 16 residues. The CDR3 region has the DNA TGTGCCAGCTCACTCACCAGGGGACACGATAATTCACCCCTCCACTTT. Translated, it gives CASSLTRGHDNSPLHF.

The CDR3 protein is CASSPDRGDEQYF. The DNA of the CDR3 is TGTGCCAGCAGCCCGGACAGGGGGGACGAGCAGTACTTC. This chain connects TRBV7-9 to TRBJ2-7, with 10 bases that match TRBD1. This CDR3 region has 13 residues. Germline values: CDR1 SEHNR, CDR2 FQNEAQ (reference sequence). V lost 5 bases to trimming and J lost 5 bases; unmatched junction nucleotides: 3.

The rearrangement joins TRBV2 to TRBJ2-5; tentative D call: TRBD1 (5 bases). This CDR3 contains 14 residues. Trimming took off 3 bases at V and 5 bases at J, with 13 bases between the two ends. Per the germline V gene, CDR1 is SNHLY and CDR2 is FYNNEI. CDR3 DNA sequence: TGTGCCAGCAGTGATCAGGGAAGTCGCGAGACCCAGTACTTC. The encoded protein is CASSDQGSRETQYF. The full variable domain, rest sourced from reference TRBV2 and TRBJ2-5, is EPEVTQTPSHQVTQMGQEVILRCVPISNHLYFYWYRQILGQKVEFLVSFYNNEISEKSEIFDDQFSVERPDGSNFTLKIRSTKLEDSAMYFCASSDQGSRETQYFGPGTRLLVL.

This chain uses TRBV6-5 with TRBJ1-1; D uncertain. The CDR3 consists of 11 residues. Germline loops: CDR1 MNHEY, CDR2 SVGAGI. Trimming took 6 bases from V and 4 from J, leaving 6 bases between them. The CDR3 is CASSRGTEAFF. As DNA, the CDR3 is TGTGCCAGCAGCCGGGGCACTGAAGCTTTCTTT.

This clone came up once. This chain links TRBV4-1 with TRBJ1-3; D gene ambiguous. The germline V gene has CDR1 MGHRA and CDR2 YSYEKL. The V end lost 4 bases, the J end lost 8 bases, and 12 bases lay between the germline ends. There are 13 residues in the CDR3. Written as DNA, the CDR3 is TGCGCCAGCAGCCTTACCTGGCTCGACACCATATATTTT. Its translation: CASSLTWLDTIYF.

The chain combines TRBV27 with TRBJ2-6, with 9 bases fitting TRBD1. Germline assignment: CDR1 MNHEY and CDR2 SMNVEV (reference sequence). This CDR3 is built from 17 residues. Trimming cost V 6 bases and J 2 bases; bases outside gene matches: 8. The CDR3 DNA reads TGTGCCAGCAGGTGGACAGGGGCAGCCCCTGGGGCCAACGTCCTGACTTTC. Residues: CASRWTGAAPGANVLTF.

This sequence joins TRBV19 and TRBJ1-6; 7 bases match TRBD1. J gave up 0 bases and V 5 bases, and 7 bases lay outside the gene matches. The germline V gene encodes CDR1 LNHDA and CDR2 SQIVND (reference sequence). This CDR3 region has 17 residues. The CDR3 region is CASSPRWDSSYNSPLHF. DNA for the CDR3: TGTGCCAGTAGTCCACGGTGGGACAGCTCCTATAATTCACCCCTCCACTTT.

J is TRBJ2-2 and V is TRBV9; D gene unclear. From germline, CDR1 is SGDLS and CDR2 YYNGEE. V was clipped by 1 base and J by 7 bases, with 8 bases between them. The CDR3 length is 13 residues. CDR3 nucleotide sequence: TGTGCCAGCAGCGTACTCGTCTACGGGGAGCTGTTTTTT. Protein product: CASSVLVYGELFF.

The rearrangement links TRBV5-1 to TRBJ2-7; tentatively, D is TRBD1 (6 bases). The CDR3 spans 16 residues. V was shortened by 1 base and J by 0 bases, with 14 bases between the two germline ends. CDR1 is SGHRS and CDR2 is YFSETQ in the germline V gene. The CDR3 reads CASSLNRDTSSYEQYF. CDR3 sequence (DNA): TGCGCCAGCAGCTTGAACCGGGACACGAGCTCCTACGAGCAGTACTTC.

The rearrangement uses TRBV4-2 and TRBJ1-1; D perhaps matches TRBD1 (5 bases). V was pared by 0 bases and J by 5 bases, with 16 bases between. The CDR3 is made up of 16 amino acids. From germline, CDR1 is LGHNA and CDR2 YNFKEQ. This chain's CDR3 is CASSQDAGRVVTEAFF. For the CDR3, the DNA is TGTGCCAGCAGCCAAGATGCCGGCAGGGTGGTTACTGAAGCTTTCTTT.

V and J are TRBV5-1 and TRBJ1-1, with TRBD1 matching over 7 bases. The CDR3 spans 15 residues. V trimming: 4 bases; J trimming: 0 bases; junction bases outside the gene matches: 6. The germline V gene encodes CDR1 SGHRS and CDR2 YFSETQ. The CDR3 DNA is TGCGCCAGCAGCCGGTCGGGACAGCTGAACACTGAAGCTTTCTTT. Protein product: CASSRSGQLNTEAFF. The entire variable domain, with the rest obtained from reference TRBV5-1 and TRBJ1-1, is as follows: KAGVTQTPRYLIKTRGQQVTLSCSPISGHRSVSWYQQTPGQGLQFLFEYFSETQRNKGNFPGRFSGRQFSNSRSEMNVSTLELGDSALYLCASSRSGQLNTEAFFGQGTRLTVV.

The chain couples TRBV6-5 to TRBJ1-2; D unresolved. The CDR3 runs to 13 residues. Germline assignment: CDR1 MNHEY and CDR2 SVGAGI. V lost 6 bases and J 3 bases, leaving 11 bases between the germline ends. The CDR3 DNA follows: TGTGCCAGCAGCGTAACAGCATACTATGGCTACACCTTC. Translation gives CASSVTAYYGYTF.

The chain is built from TRBV10-3 and TRBJ2-7; D is ambiguous. From germline, CDR1 is ENHRY and CDR2 SYGVKD. Trimming took off 3 bases at V and 0 bases at J, with 12 bases between the two ends. The CDR3 sequence is 15 residues long. The DNA for the CDR3 is TGTGCCATCAGTGATGTGGCAGAAAGCTCCTACGAGCAGTACTTC. This translates into CAISDVAESSYEQYF.

This clone was observed a single time. V and J are TRBV12-3 or TRBV12-4 and TRBJ2-7; maybe TRBD2 (5 bases). The CDR3 is 13 residues long. The germline V and J ends were trimmed by 3 bases and 2 bases, with 8 bases remaining between them. The DNA of the CDR3 is TGTGCCAGCAGTTTCGGGGATCCCTACGAGCAGTACTTC. This codes for CASSFGDPYEQYF.

The gene calls are TRBV7-9 and TRBJ1-1; D perhaps matches TRBD1 (6 bases). Deletions cut 1 base from V and 3 bases from J, with 9 bases between. CDR1 and CDR2 (germline): SEHNR, FQNEAQ (reference sequence). The CDR3 spans 14 residues. The CDR3 spells CASSLVGGHTEAFF. CDR3 coding DNA: TGTGCCAGCAGCTTAGTCGGGGGGCACACTGAAGCTTTCTTT.

Here the CDR3 reads CASSQAGTGFYEQYF. CDR3 in DNA: TGTGCCAGCAGCCAAGCCGGGACAGGGTTTTACGAGCAGTACTTC. The V and J genes are TRBV6-5 and TRBJ2-7, with 9 nucleotides matching TRBD1. The V gene's germline CDR1 is MNHEY and CDR2 SVGAGI. The trim removed 6 bases at V and 4 bases at J, leaving 10 bases unmatched. The CDR3 is made up of 15 amino acids.

This rearrangement joins TRBV29-1 to TRBJ2-2; a weak D match, TRBD2 (5 bases). V lost 4 bases and J 4 bases, leaving 10 bases between the germline ends. CDR1 and CDR2 (germline): SQVTM, ANQGSEA. The CDR3 is made up of 13 amino acids. The CDR3 nucleotides are TGCAGCGTTGGGACTGTAGCCACCGGGGAGCTGTTTTTT. Protein sequence: CSVGTVATGELFF.